This TCR beta chain is drawn from a study of blood T cells in healthy people across ages. Study at large: Per every two T cells, about one barcoded beta molecule was captured by template switching.

A sample-barcoded 5' primer and a J-beta primer mix were used in a second PCR of roughly 6 to 11 cycles. In TCRdb, the 5' RACE reads were re-called with MiXCR into one record per CDR3 protein. The repertoire includes 500,000 to 650,000 distinct CDR3 sequences, over 25% of them detected once, and 3.6% sits in the top ten. Looked up from germline, CDR1 is DFQATT and CDR2 is SNEGSKA (reference sequence). V trimming: 6 bases; J trimming: 0 bases; junction bases outside the gene matches: 7. This CDR3 is built from 15 residues. The same sample was also used in a study of T cells of mothers and their children. That publication notes: Each child contributed millions of TCR beta CDR3 reads, while each mother contributed over 8.5 million.

The origin of this receptor is a boy aged 2 to 9 in good health. The sequencing input was blood. The chain combines TRBV20-1 with TRBJ1-2; the match to TRBD1 covers 10 bases. Here the CDR3 reads CSAPRQGATNYGYTF. In DNA form, the CDR3 reads TGCAGTGCACCGAGACAGGGGGCCACTAACTATGGCTACACCTTC.